These T cell receptor beta chains were read from a single sample in a study of T cell responses to AZD1222 COVID-19 vaccine. Assay: immunoSEQ multiplex PCR; the TCRdb copy retains only in-frame clones and omits some. The sample contains some 120,000 clones, about 89% of which appear only once. The sample consisted of peripheral blood, taken on day 0 of AZD1222 vaccination. These receptors originate from an adult in good health. Each CDR3 is given without its conserved first and last residue. Clone size appears in some rows only: once, few, many, or a class for an expanded clone.

abundance	len	v_gene	j_gene	CDR3aa
few	14	TRBV19	TRBJ2-7	ASSIFSALGGSEQY
.	11	TRBV27	TRBJ1-2	ASSLYRGDGYT
.	13	TRBV2	TRBJ2-1	ASSELGTANNEQF
.	13	TRBV10-3	TRBJ2-2	ATQDSQSNTGELF
.	10	TRBV7-3	TRBJ1-1	ASSFGGMEAF
.	10	TRBV12-3/TRBV12-4	TRBJ1-1	ASSFSPAEAF
.	12	TRBV5-1	TRBJ2-2	ASSLGTVGGELF
.	14	TRBV18	TRBJ2-5	ASSPFPSGRQETQY
.	15	TRBV5-1	TRBJ2-3	ASSLGASGLSTDTQY
.	12	TRBV29-1	TRBJ2-5	SVTGTSGGKTQY
once	15	TRBV11-3	TRBJ2-1	ASSLVVGTGAGVEQF
.	10	TRBV12-3/TRBV12-4	TRBJ2-1	ASSQTSGEQF
once	13	TRBV7-2	TRBJ2-3	ASSLERVFTDTQY
.	11	TRBV12-3/TRBV12-4	TRBJ2-7	ASSPRGQVEQY
.	16	TRBV4-1	TRBJ2-3	ASSQVRDPLLITDTQY
.	10	TRBV30	TRBJ2-7	AWSVIDYEQY
.	13	TRBV9	TRBJ2-5	ASSRREGRDDTQY
.	11	TRBV6-5	TRBJ1-2	ASSWDRDYGYT
few	11	TRBV12-3/TRBV12-4	TRBJ1-2	ASSLTAPYGYT
.	12	TRBV7-3	TRBJ2-7	ASSPGRLVGEQY
.	14	TRBV3-1/TRBV3-2	TRBJ2-3	ASSQLPGLSTDTQY
.	14	TRBV5-1	TRBJ2-7	ASSLEVGTRFSEQY
.	11	TRBV2	TRBJ1-1	ASSGPGVAEAF
.	11	TRBV5-1	TRBJ2-1	ASSFQGGNEQF
.	13	TRBV19	TRBJ2-7	ASSIRGQGNYEQY
.	10	TRBV11-1	TRBJ1-1	ASSFGSHEAF
.	14	TRBV6-2/TRBV6-3	TRBJ2-5	ASSYGLTSRQETQY
.	11	TRBV3-1/TRBV3-2	TRBJ2-1	ASSPYSYNEQF
once	12	TRBV28	TRBJ2-7	ASRGQGRLYEQY
.	12	TRBV15	TRBJ1-3	ATSSTGLGNTIY
.	10	TRBV11-3	TRBJ2-6	ARGPGANVLT
once	11	TRBV12-3/TRBV12-4	TRBJ1-4	ASSRGPNEKLF
.	13	TRBV7-2	TRBJ1-4	ASSTNRGTNEKLF
.	11	TRBV9	TRBJ2-5	ASSVRDQETQY
.	11	TRBV6-5	TRBJ2-7	ASSTTGSYEQY
.	14	TRBV5-1	TRBJ1-5	ASSLEGLGGHQPQH
.	13	TRBV27	TRBJ1-4	ASSLDGAPGEKLF
.	13	TRBV27	TRBJ1-4	ASSLGVRGNEKLF
.	13	TRBV5-6	TRBJ2-1	ASSLELAGGGEQF
once	16	TRBV7-9	TRBJ2-3	ASSLGASGGISGDTQY
.	15	TRBV6-4	TRBJ2-2	ASSSHPPGQLTGELF